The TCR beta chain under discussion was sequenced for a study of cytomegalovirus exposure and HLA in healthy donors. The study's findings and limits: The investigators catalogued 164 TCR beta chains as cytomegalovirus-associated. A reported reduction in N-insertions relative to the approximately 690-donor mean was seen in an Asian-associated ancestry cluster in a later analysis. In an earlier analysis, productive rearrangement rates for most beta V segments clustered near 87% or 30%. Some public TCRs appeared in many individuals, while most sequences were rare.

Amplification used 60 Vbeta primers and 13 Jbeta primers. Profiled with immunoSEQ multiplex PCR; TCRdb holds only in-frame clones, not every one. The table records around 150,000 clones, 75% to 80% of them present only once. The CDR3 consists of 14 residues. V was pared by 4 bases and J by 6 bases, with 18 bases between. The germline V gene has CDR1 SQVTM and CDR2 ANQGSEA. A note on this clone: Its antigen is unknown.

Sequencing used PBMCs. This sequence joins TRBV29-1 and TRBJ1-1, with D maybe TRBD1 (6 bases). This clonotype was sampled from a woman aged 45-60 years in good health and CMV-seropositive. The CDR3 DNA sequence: TGCAGCGTTGGGCCTAGGACAGCTACCTCTGAAGCTTTCTTT. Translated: CSVGPRTATSEAFF.